This T cell receptor (beta chain) was found in a study of blood T cells in healthy people across ages. The V and J ends lost 2 bases and 2 bases respectively, with 7 bases between them. The CDR3 is 13 residues long. The germline gives CDR1 SGHRS, CDR2 YFSETQ. Sample-barcoded 5' priming and a J-beta primer mix drove a second PCR of 7 to 11 cycles. A template-switch adaptor with 12 random nucleotides tagged each cDNA molecule. Each of the samples gave a minimum of 2.5 million paired-end reads that contained CDR3. TCRdb analysed the 5' RACE reads with MiXCR anew, one entry per CDR3 protein. The sample gives roughly 700,000 distinct CDR3 sequences, more than 20% of which show up once; 9.4% is in the top ten. These sequences were also reported in another study, on T cells of mothers and their children. From that report: An overlap that was slightly higher, though non-significant, was seen in related mother-child pairs versus unrelated pairs. Evidence of persistent microchimeric T cell clones was absent.

The V and J genes are TRBV5-1 and TRBJ1-2; D remains ambiguous. The sample comprised blood. The TCR comes from a boy younger than 18 in good health. CDR3 sequence (DNA): TGCGCCAGCAGCTTCGGGATGAACTATGGCTACACCTTC. This gives the protein CASSFGMNYGYTF.